This TCR beta chain emerged from a study of blood T cells in healthy people across ages. PCR was performed a second time for roughly 7 to 12 cycles using a sample-barcoded 5' primer and a J-beta primer mix. Each cDNA molecule carried a tag from a template-switch adaptor that contained 12 random nucleotides. TCRdb independently ran MiXCR on the 5' RACE reads; one entry per CDR3 protein. The sample holds about a million distinct CDR3 sequences; around 46% are singletons and the top ten take around an eighth. On this clonotype: One end of the junction does not line up with germline, which may come from a read error.

The authors drew approximately 10 milliliters of peripheral blood from each donor. This CDR3 is 12 amino acids long. Germline V lookup: CDR1 MNHNY, CDR2 SVGAGI (reference sequence). This TCR came from a young man in good health. The chain is built from TRBV6-6 and TRBJ2-5, with unresolved D. The sample consisted of blood. The CDR3 here is CAGRLGQETQYF. The CDR3 DNA reads TGTGCCGGCAGGTTAGGGCAAGAGACCCAGTACTTC.